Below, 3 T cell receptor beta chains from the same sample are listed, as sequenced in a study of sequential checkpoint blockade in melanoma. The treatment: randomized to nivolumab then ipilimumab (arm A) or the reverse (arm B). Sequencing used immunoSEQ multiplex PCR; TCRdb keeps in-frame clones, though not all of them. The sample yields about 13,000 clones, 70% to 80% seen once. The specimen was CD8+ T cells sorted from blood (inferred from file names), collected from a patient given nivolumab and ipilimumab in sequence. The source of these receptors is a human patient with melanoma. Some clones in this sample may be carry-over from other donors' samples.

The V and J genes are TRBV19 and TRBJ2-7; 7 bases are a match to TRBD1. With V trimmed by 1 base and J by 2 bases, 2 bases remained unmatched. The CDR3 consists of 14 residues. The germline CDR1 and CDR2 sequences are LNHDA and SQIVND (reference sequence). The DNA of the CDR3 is TGTGCCAGTAGTATAGGGACAGGACCCTACGAGCAGTACTTC. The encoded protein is CASSIGTGPYEQYF.

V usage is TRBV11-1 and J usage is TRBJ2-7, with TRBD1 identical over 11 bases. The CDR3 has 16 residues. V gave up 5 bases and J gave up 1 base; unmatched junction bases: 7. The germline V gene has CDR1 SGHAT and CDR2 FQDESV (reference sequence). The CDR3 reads CASSLPGQGASYEQYF. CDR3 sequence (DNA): TGTGCCAGCAGCCTCCCAGGACAGGGGGCTTCCTACGAGCAGTACTTC.

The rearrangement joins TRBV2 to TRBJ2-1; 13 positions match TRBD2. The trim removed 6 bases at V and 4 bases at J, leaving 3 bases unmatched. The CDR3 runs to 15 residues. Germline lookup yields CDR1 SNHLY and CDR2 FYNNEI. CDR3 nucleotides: TGTGCCAGCAGGGAGACTAGCGGGGGGTACAATGAGCAGTTCTTC. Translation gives CASRETSGGYNEQFF.